The next 19 T cell receptor beta chains were all read from a single sample in a study of T cell responses to AZD1222 COVID-19 vaccine. Sequencing was performed with immunoSEQ multiplex PCR; in TCRdb, only in-frame clones are kept and a portion is missing. Here the sample spans roughly 120,000 clones, around 90% being singletons. Sequenced material: peripheral blood, taken on day 0 of AZD1222 vaccination. Receptors originate from an adult in good health.

The rearrangement links TRBV28 to TRBJ1-2; the match to TRBD1 covers 9 bases. Germline CDR1 and CDR2: MDHEN and SYDVKM. The CDR3 is made up of 17 amino acids. Germline trimming cut 1 base from V and 4 bases from J; bases unmatched to any gene: 10. The CDR3 sequence: CASSLFADRGSSYGYTF. The CDR3 nucleotides read TGTGCCAGCAGTTTATTCGCCGACAGGGGGTCTAGCTATGGCTACACCTTC.

The J gene is TRBJ1-2, the V gene TRBV15; the match to TRBD1 covers 7 bases. The CDR3 totals 16 residues. Unmatched junction bases numbered 14, after V lost 3 bases and J lost 7 bases. Germline V gene sequence: CDR1 LNHNV, CDR2 YYDKDF (reference sequence). The CDR3 DNA is TGTGCCACCAGCAGGGGGGACAGCTCCGTGGGGTCTGGCTACACCTTC. It is translated as CATSRGDSSVGSGYTF.

V gene TRBV5-1 combines with J gene TRBJ1-3, with a possible D match to TRBD1 (5 bases). The CDR3 totals 16 residues. CDR1 SGHRS and CDR2 YFSETQ come from the germline V gene. Trimming stripped 0 bases from V and 0 bases from J, with 10 bases between. CDR3 nucleotides: TGCGCCAGCAGCTTGGAGACAGTAGACTCTGGAAACACCATATATTTT. Its protein product is CASSLETVDSGNTIYF.

This chain connects TRBV5-4 to TRBJ1-1; 7 nucleotides align to TRBD1. After removal of 3 bases from V and 1 base from J, the junction contained 9 bases not matched to a gene. In germline, CDR1 is SGHNT, CDR2 YYREEE (reference sequence). The CDR3 is made up of 16 amino acids. CDR3 residues: CASSSRVQGKNTEAFF. The CDR3 DNA reads as TGTGCCAGCAGCTCCCGAGTACAGGGGAAGAACACTGAAGCTTTCTTT.

V and J are TRBV29-1 and TRBJ1-1, with unresolved D. The CDR3 contains 12 residues. CDR1 SQVTM and CDR2 ANQGSEA come from the germline V gene. Trimming shortened V by 3 bases and J by 8 bases, and 13 bases separated the two germline ends. CDR3 amino acids: CSVDRDSGEAFF. The CDR3 DNA reads as TGCAGCGTTGACCGCGATTCAGGAGAAGCTTTCTTT.

This rearrangement joins TRBV30 to TRBJ1-1; D is ambiguous. Trimming pared 6 bases from V and 1 base from J, leaving 3 bases between. Germline V gene lookup returns CDR1 GTSNPN and CDR2 SVGIG (reference sequence). The CDR3 is 10 residues long. CDR3 nucleotides: TGTGCCTGTTCGAACACTGAAGCTTTCTTT. This translates into CACSNTEAFF.

This clone is medium-sized within its sample. The rearrangement uses TRBV4-2 and TRBJ2-3, with 7 positions matching TRBD1. The trim removed 4 bases at V and 9 bases at J, leaving 4 bases unmatched. This CDR3 has 12 amino acids. Germline assignment: CDR1 LGHNA and CDR2 YNFKEQ. The CDR3 DNA follows: TGTGCCAGCAGCCGAGAGGGGGCAACGCAGTATTTT. Translation: CASSREGATQYF.

The rearrangement links TRBV30 to TRBJ1-5; no reliable D call. V gave up 2 bases and J gave up 6 bases, with 11 bases separating them. The germline gives CDR1 GTSNPN, CDR2 SVGIG (reference sequence). This CDR3 has 13 residues. The CDR3 sequence: CAWSRTAGQPQHF. CDR3 nucleotides: TGTGCCTGGAGTAGGACCGCAGGTCAGCCCCAGCATTTT.

As to this clone: Given a much more abundant clone one base away, this may be a read error. The V and J genes are TRBV24-1 and TRBJ1-2; TRBD1 agrees at 12 bases. The V gene's germline CDR1 is KGHDR and CDR2 SFDVKD. The CDR3 runs to 17 residues. This CDR3 reads CATSDPPGTGGQSGCTF. The CDR3 coding sequence is TGTGCCACCAGTGATCCGCCCGGGACAGGGGGCCAGAGTGGCTGCACCTTC.

The chain uses TRBV5-6 and TRBJ2-2; D remains unclear. V lost 0 bases to trimming and J lost 4 bases, with 4 bases between them. The CDR3 is 13 residues long. Per the germline V gene, CDR1 is SGHDT and CDR2 is YYEEEE. The DNA for the CDR3 is TGTGCCAGCAGCTTGGTGGGCACCGGGGAGCTGTTTTTT. Amino acid sequence: CASSLVGTGELFF.

The chain combines TRBV3-1 (or the pseudogene TRBV3-2) with TRBJ1-2, with a tentative D call TRBD1 (5 bases). CDR1 and CDR2 from the germline V gene are LGHDT and YNNKEL (reference sequence). The CDR3 extends over 14 amino acids. V was shortened by 0 bases and J by 7 bases, with 12 bases between the two germline ends. The DNA for the CDR3 is TGTGCCAGCAGCCAAGAAGGGGTAGGGGTTGGCTACACCTTC. This gives the protein CASSQEGVGVGYTF.

The rearrangement uses TRBV6-5 and TRBJ1-4, with D possibly TRBD1 on 5 matching bases. The germline gives CDR1 MNHEY, CDR2 SVGAGI. This CDR3 contains 15 residues. Trimming took off 2 bases at V and 5 bases at J, with 12 bases between the two ends. CDR3 DNA sequence: TGTGCCAGCAGTTACAGGGACCCCGTCAATGAAAAACTGTTTTTT. Its protein is CASSYRDPVNEKLFF.

This sequence joins TRBV3-1 (or the pseudogene TRBV3-2) and TRBJ1-1, with no clear D. The V gene's germline CDR1 is LGHDT and CDR2 YNNKEL (reference sequence). The V and J ends lost 1 base and 1 base respectively, with 10 bases between them. The CDR3 covers 15 residues. CDR3 amino acids: CASSQGLQQNTEAFF. Written as DNA, the CDR3 is TGTGCCAGCAGCCAAGGCCTTCAACAGAACACTGAAGCTTTCTTT.

The rearrangement links TRBV15 to TRBJ1-4; TRBD1 matches 8 bases. The CDR3 consists of 13 residues. V was clipped by 4 bases and J by 6 bases; unmatched bases: 1. Germline assignment: CDR1 LNHNV and CDR2 YYDKDF (reference sequence). CDR3 sequence: CATSTGGYEKLFF. Here the CDR3 DNA reads TGTGCCACCAGCACAGGGGGCTATGAAAAACTGTTTTTT.

The chain recombines TRBV2 with TRBJ1-2, with D maybe TRBD1 (5 bases). Germline V gene lookup returns CDR1 SNHLY and CDR2 FYNNEI. With 1 base removed from V and 4 bases from J, the gap between germline ends came to 10 bases. This CDR3 region has 14 residues. As DNA, the CDR3 is TGTGCCAGCAGTGAAGAGTCAGGGCCCTATGGCTACACCTTC. Protein: CASSEESGPYGYTF.

The rearrangement uses TRBV18 and TRBJ1-1; 8 nucleotides agree with TRBD1. The germline V gene has CDR1 KGHSH and CDR2 LQKENI. The V segment lost 4 bases and the J segment 0 bases; nucleotides outside the gene matches: 4. This CDR3 has 15 residues. CDR3 loop: CASSHMTGVNTEAFF. CDR3 DNA: TGTGCCAGCTCACACATGACAGGGGTGAACACTGAAGCTTTCTTT.

V is TRBV5-1 and J is TRBJ2-6, with D perhaps TRBD1 or TRBD2 (5 bases each). The germline V gene has CDR1 SGHRS and CDR2 YFSETQ. The ends were cut back, 3 bases at V and 1 base at J, with 14 bases in the middle. The CDR3 covers 17 residues. CDR3 bases: TGCGCCAGCAGCTCCTGGGGCTGGACTTCTGGGGCCAACGTCCTGACTTTC. This codes for CASSSWGWTSGANVLTF.

CDR3 residues: CASTLHLNTEAFF. CDR3 sequence (DNA): TGTGCCAGTACCCTACATTTGAACACTGAAGCTTTCTTT. J is TRBJ1-1 and V is TRBV19; D not resolved. CDR1 is LNHDA, CDR2 SQIVND, per germline (reference sequence). V gave up 7 bases and J gave up 0 bases, with 9 bases separating them. The CDR3 runs 13 residues.

This sequence joins TRBV5-1 and TRBJ2-5; D remains unclear. The V end lost 5 bases, the J end lost 1 base, and 9 bases lay between the germline ends. The CDR3 has 13 amino acids. The germline V gene has CDR1 SGHRS and CDR2 YFSETQ. Here the CDR3 reads CASSISSQETQYF. The CDR3 bases are TGCGCCAGCAGTATTTCCAGCCAAGAGACCCAGTACTTC.